These T cell receptor beta chains were read from a single sample in a study of blood T cell repertoires in COVID-19. Data came from immunoSEQ multiplex PCR; TCRdb stores just in-frame clones and leaves some out. The table lists about 220,000 clones, around 81% of them singletons. Material for sequencing was peripheral blood. These receptors all stem from a woman aged 55 to 70 with acute or convalescent COVID-19. CDR3s include the opening cysteine and the closing phenylalanine or tryptophan. A D gene is named only where the DNA matches it firmly. Where a row states a size, it is once, few, many or the class of an expanded clone; other rows omit it.

TRBV29-1	TRBD1	TRBJ1-2	-	TGCAGCGTTATGGACAGGGGTGTCTATGGCTACACCTTC	CSVMDRGVYGYTF
TRBV7-9	-	TRBJ1-5	once	TGTGCCAGCAGCTTAGCGGGACTAGGAAATCAGCCCCAGCATTTT	CASSLAGLGNQPQHF
TRBV5-6	TRBD1	TRBJ2-5	-	TGTGCCAGCAGCTTGGTGACAGGGGGTGAAGAGACCCAGTACTTC	CASSLVTGGEETQYF
TRBV7-3	TRBD2	TRBJ2-1	-	TGTGCCAGCAGCCAGACTAGCGGGGGGTTTAATGAGCAGTTCTTC	CASSQTSGGFNEQFF
TRBV18	TRBD1	TRBJ1-1	-	TGTGCCAGCTCACCCCAAACAGGGGCGCGTTTGAACACTGAAGCTTTCTTT	CASSPQTGARLNTEAFF
TRBV30	-	TRBJ1-2	-	TGTGCCTGGAGCCCCACCGGTCTGGGCCTCGCACCTCCCCGCCGGTATGGCTACACCTTC	CAWSPTGLGLAPPRRYGYTF
TRBV7-6	-	TRBJ2-3	-	TGTGCCAGCAGCTTAAGGCCCTTTCTAGCGACTAGCACAGATACGCAGTATTTT	CASSLRPFLATSTDTQYF
TRBV6-5	TRBD2	TRBJ2-1	-	TGTGCCAGCAGGGAGACTAGCGGGGGGTACAATGAGCAGTTCTTC	CASRETSGGYNEQFF
TRBV4-2	TRBD2	TRBJ2-3	many	TGTGCCAGCAGCCAAGCGGCGGGGGTTAGCACAGATACGCAGTATTTT	CASSQAAGVSTDTQYF
TRBV28	-	TRBJ1-4	-	TGTGCCAGCAGTTTAGGAGACAGACTTTCTAGTGAAAAACTGTTTTTT	CASSLGDRLSSEKLFF
TRBV6-5	TRBD1	TRBJ1-4	-	TGTGCCAGCAGAAGGGGACAGGGGAATAATGAAAAACTGTTTTTT	CASRRGQGNNEKLFF
TRBV7-3	-	TRBJ2-2	-	TGTGCCAGCAGCCAAGGGGGGGTGAACACCGGGGAGCTGTTTTTT	CASSQGGVNTGELFF
TRBV5-1	TRBD2	TRBJ2-5	-	TGCGCCAGCAGCCCCGGGACTAGGGGGATAGAGACCCAGTACTTC	CASSPGTRGIETQYF
TRBV9	TRBD2	TRBJ2-2	-	TGTGCCAGCAGCGTAGGTCGGGGGGGCGACACCGGGGAGCTGTTTTTT	CASSVGRGGDTGELFF
TRBV29-1	TRBD1	TRBJ1-2	few	TGCAGCGCTGTGGAACAGGGGTTCCATGGCTACACCTTC	CSAVEQGFHGYTF
TRBV20-1	TRBD2	TRBJ2-5	-	TGCAGTGCTAGTGAGCTAGCGGGTGGCTGGGAGACCCAGTACTTC	CSASELAGGWETQYF
TRBV6-5	TRBD2	TRBJ2-1	once	TGTGCCAGCAGCAAGACCGGGGGGGCATACAATGAGCAGTTCTTC	CASSKTGGAYNEQFF
TRBV7-2	TRBD1	TRBJ1-2	-	TGTGCCAGCAGCTTAGCGAGTCAGGGGGCCAGCTATGGCTACACCTTC	CASSLASQGASYGYTF
TRBV12-3/TRBV12-4	-	TRBJ1-2	-	TGTGCCAGCAGTTCTTTGCGAGGCTACACCTTC	CASSSLRGYTF
TRBV7-6	-	TRBJ1-3	-	TGTGCCAGCAGCCAGGGGCAGGGCTACACCATATATTTT	CASSQGQGYTIYF
TRBV7-2	-	TRBJ1-1	-	TGTGCCAGCAGAAGGAACCGGGACACTGAAGCTTTCTTT	CASRRNRDTEAFF
TRBV7-2	-	TRBJ2-7	-	TGTGCCAGCAGCTTATTGAGGAACGAGCAGTACTTC	CASSLLRNEQYF
TRBV15	-	TRBJ1-4	-	TGTGCCACCAGTCCGGGGGACGCAACTAATGAAAAACTGTTTTTT	CATSPGDATNEKLFF
TRBV19	-	TRBJ1-2	-	TGTGCCAGTAGTATCGTTCGGACAATCTCCAACTATGGCTACACCTTC	CASSIVRTISNYGYTF
TRBV30	-	TRBJ1-1	-	TGTGCCTGGAGTGCTGGTATGGACTACACTGAAGCTTTCTTT	CAWSAGMDYTEAFF
TRBV6-2/TRBV6-3	-	TRBJ1-6	-	TGTGCCAGCAGTAGGGGGTCCTATAATTCACCCCTCCACTTT	CASSRGSYNSPLHF
TRBV4-3	TRBD1	TRBJ1-4	few	TGCGCCAGCAGCCAAGAAGGGTTGGGGACAGGGGATGAAAAACTGTTTTTT	CASSQEGLGTGDEKLFF
TRBV2	-	TRBJ2-2	-	TGTGCCAGCAGTGAAGCGCAAAGGGGGAACACCGGGGAGCTGTTTTTT	CASSEAQRGNTGELFF
TRBV2	-	TRBJ1-4	-	TGTGCCAGCGGTAGACAGCCCCTCCTAGGGGATGAAAAACTGTTTTTT	CASGRQPLLGDEKLFF
TRBV21-1	-	TRBJ2-1	-	TGTGCCAGCAGCAAAGCGCTAGCGGGTGACAATGAGCAGTTCTTC	CASSKALAGDNEQFF
TRBV3-1/TRBV3-2	-	TRBJ2-3	-	TGTGCCAGCAGCCAAGGGGGAGTCGGTACGCAGTATTTT	CASSQGGVGTQYF
TRBV2	TRBD2	TRBJ2-1	-	TGTGCCAGCCTTATTATGGGACTAGCGGGGGGCAATGAGCAGTTCTTC	CASLIMGLAGGNEQFF
TRBV7-3	TRBD2	TRBJ2-2	-	TGTGCCAGCAGCTTAAGTAGCGGGGGCCACACCGGGGAGCTGTTTTTT	CASSLSSGGHTGELFF
TRBV5-4	-	TRBJ1-2	-	TGTGCCAGCAGCCCGACAGGAGGTAACTATGGCTACACCTTC	CASSPTGGNYGYTF
TRBV9	TRBD1	TRBJ1-5	-	TGTGCCAGCAGCGTAGTGCGACAGGGGGATCAGCCCCAGCATTTT	CASSVVRQGDQPQHF
TRBV7-3	-	TRBJ2-7	-	TGTGCCAGCAGCTTAGATATTTACGGTGAGCAGTACTTC	CASSLDIYGEQYF
TRBV5-6	-	TRBJ2-3	once	TGTGCCAGCAGCTTTCTACAGGGCGTAGGAGATACGCAGTATTTT	CASSFLQGVGDTQYF
TRBV5-8	-	TRBJ1-2	once	TGTGCCAGCAGCTCGAAAGGAGGGTATGGCTACACCTTC	CASSSKGGYGYTF
TRBV11-2	-	TRBJ1-4	-	TGTGCCAGCAGAAAGACAGTTGTGGGTGAAAAACTGTTTTTT	CASRKTVVGEKLFF
TRBV18	TRBD1	TRBJ1-1	-	TGTGCCAGCTCACCGATTCAGGGGGGGAACACTGAAGCTTTCTTT	CASSPIQGGNTEAFF
TRBV6-6	TRBD2	TRBJ2-1	once	TGTGCCAGCAGTTGGGGAGGGAGCAATGAGCAGTTCTTC	CASSWGGSNEQFF
TRBV27	-	TRBJ2-3	-	TGTGCCAGCAGGCCCGCTCGGGACTTGGGCACGCAGTATTTT	CASRPARDLGTQYF
TRBV28	-	TRBJ1-2	-	TGTGCCAGCAGTTTCAACGGACTAGCAGGGAGCTACACCTTC	CASSFNGLAGSYTF
TRBV7-9	TRBD1	TRBJ1-1	-	TGTGCCAGCAGCTTAGGCGGGACAGAGAACACTGAAGCTTTCTTT	CASSLGGTENTEAFF
TRBV3-1/TRBV3-2	TRBD2	TRBJ2-7	-	TGTGCCAGCAGCCAAGATCTGCTAGCGGGGATCTACGAGCAGTACTTC	CASSQDLLAGIYEQYF
TRBV12-3/TRBV12-4	-	TRBJ1-3	-	TGTGCCAGCAGGGAAGAGGGCTACACCATATATTTT	CASREEGYTIYF
TRBV30	TRBD1	TRBJ1-1	-	TGTGCCTGGAGTCTCGGGACAGGGGAGAACACTGAAGCTTTCTTT	CAWSLGTGENTEAFF